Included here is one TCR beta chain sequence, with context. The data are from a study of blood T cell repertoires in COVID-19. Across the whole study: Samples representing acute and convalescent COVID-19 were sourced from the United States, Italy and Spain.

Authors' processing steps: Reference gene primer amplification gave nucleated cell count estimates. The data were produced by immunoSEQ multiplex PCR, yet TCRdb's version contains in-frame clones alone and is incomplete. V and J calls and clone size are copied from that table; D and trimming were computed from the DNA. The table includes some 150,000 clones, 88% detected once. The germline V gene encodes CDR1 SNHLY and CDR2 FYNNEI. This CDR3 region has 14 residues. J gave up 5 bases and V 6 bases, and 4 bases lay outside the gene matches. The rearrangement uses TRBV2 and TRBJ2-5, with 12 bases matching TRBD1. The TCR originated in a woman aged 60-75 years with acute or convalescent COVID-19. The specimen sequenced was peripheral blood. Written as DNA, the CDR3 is TGTGCCAGCAGGGGACAGGGGGCCGTGGAGACCCAGTACTTC. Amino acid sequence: CASRGQGAVETQYF.